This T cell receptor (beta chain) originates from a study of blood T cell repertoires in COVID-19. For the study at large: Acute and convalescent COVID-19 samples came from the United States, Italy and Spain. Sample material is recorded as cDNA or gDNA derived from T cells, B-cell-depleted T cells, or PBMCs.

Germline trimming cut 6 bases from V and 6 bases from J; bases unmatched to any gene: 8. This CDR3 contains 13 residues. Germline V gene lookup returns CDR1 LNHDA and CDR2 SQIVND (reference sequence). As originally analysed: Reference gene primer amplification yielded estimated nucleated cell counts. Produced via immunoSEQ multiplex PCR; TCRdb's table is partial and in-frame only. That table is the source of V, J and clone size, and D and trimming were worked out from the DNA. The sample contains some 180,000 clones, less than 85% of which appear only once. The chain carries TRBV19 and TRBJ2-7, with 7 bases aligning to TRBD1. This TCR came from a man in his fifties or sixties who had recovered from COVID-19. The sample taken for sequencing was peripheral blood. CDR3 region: CASRQTGTGEQYF. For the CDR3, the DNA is TGTGCCAGTAGGCAGACAGGGACGGGCGAGCAGTACTTC.